This note documents a single T cell receptor beta chain sequence. Its specificity is not known. This CDR3 spans 14 amino acids. Germline CDR1 and CDR2: MNHEY and SVGAGI. Trimming cost V 7 bases and J 11 bases; bases outside gene matches: 12. The sample originates from a study of radiotherapy plus CTLA-4 blockade in lung cancer. Method: immunoSEQ multiplex PCR; TCRdb's copy keeps in-frame clones and lacks some. The sample gives approximately 80,000 clones, over 70% of which show up once; 20% to 25% is in the top ten. Findings and limits, study-wide: In blood, early T cell clone dynamics reportedly predicted response best, together with interferon-beta. Blood TCR clones of tumor origin expanded after radiotherapy plus ipilimumab.

Alongside CTLA-4 blockade with ipilimumab, patients with chemo-refractory metastatic non-small-cell lung cancer received focal radiation. The sample in question was peripheral blood, obtained from a patient treated with radiotherapy plus ipilimumab. V and J are TRBV6-5 and TRBJ2-7, with 12 bases matching TRBD1. The TCR originated in a human donor with non-small cell lung cancer whose response to radiotherapy plus ipilimumab could not be evaluated. Some clones in this sample may be carry-over from other donors' samples. The chain's CDR3 is CASTTKSGTGGKYF. The DNA for the CDR3 is TGTGCCAGCACTACAAAATCCGGGACAGGGGGCAAGTACTTC.